These 22 T cell receptor beta chains came from one sample sequenced in a study of identical twins. TCRdb re-derived calls from the 5' RACE reads in MiXCR, one entry per CDR3 protein. The repertoire holds some 900,000 distinct CDR3 sequences, with roughly 12% as singletons. These data were also reused for a study on yellow fever vaccine responses in identical twins.

Sample: PBMCs. Receptors were obtained from a woman in her late teens or twenties in good health.

This clonotype was recorded a few times. The V and J genes are TRBV20-1 and TRBJ2-1; 9 bases agree with TRBD2. The CDR3 spans 13 residues. From germline, CDR1 is DFQATT and CDR2 SNEGSKA (reference sequence). J lost 9 bases, V lost 4 bases, and 7 bases had no gene match. CDR3 in DNA: TGCAGTGCTAATAGCGGGAGTATTGGTGAGCAGTTCTTC. It encodes CSANSGSIGEQFF.

This clonotype was seen repeatedly, ten times or more. The J gene is TRBJ2-1, the V gene TRBV5-1; 9 bases agree with TRBD1. J was trimmed by 7 bases and V by 3 bases; bases with no gene match: 8. The CDR3 length is 15 residues. Germline V gene lookup returns CDR1 SGHRS and CDR2 YFSETQ. The CDR3 sequence: CASSSPGTGTNEQFF. The CDR3 region has the DNA TGCGCCAGCAGCTCCCCCGGGACAGGGACTAATGAGCAGTTCTTC.

This clonotype appeared a few times. J is TRBJ2-1 and V is TRBV7-9; weak D call: TRBD1 (5 bases). This CDR3 spans 16 amino acids. Germline-derived CDR1 and CDR2 are SEHNR and FQNEAQ (reference sequence). V dropped 1 base and J dropped 5 bases, with 15 bases sitting between them. In DNA, the CDR3 is TGTGCCAGCAGCTTAGGCAGGGCCTTTATCAACAATGAGCAGTTCTTC. Encoded protein: CASSLGRAFINNEQFF.

A few counts support this clonotype. J is TRBJ2-5 and V is TRBV28; tentative D call: TRBD2 (6 bases). Trimming left V 10 bases short and J 3 bases short, with 18 bases between. Per germline, CDR1 MDHEN and CDR2 SYDVKM. The CDR3 contains 14 residues. The CDR3 DNA is TGTGCCACTTCCTGGACGGGAGTAAAAGAGACCCAGTACTTC. It yields the protein CATSWTGVKETQYF.

This clonotype was observed many times. This chain joins TRBV6-2 or TRBV6-3 and TRBJ2-7; no clear D gene. The germline V gene has CDR1 MNHEY and CDR2 SVGEGT. This CDR3 spans 12 amino acids. V was shortened by 2 bases and J by 4 bases, with 6 bases between the two germline ends. Here the CDR3 reads CASSYRQYEQYF. CDR3 sequence (DNA): TGTGCCAGCAGTTACCGGCAGTACGAGCAGTACTTC.

The chain joins TRBV7-6 to TRBJ2-5, with TRBD2 as a possible D gene (6 bases). Trimming left V 8 bases short and J 5 bases short, with 15 bases between. CDR1 and CDR2 from the germline V gene are SGHVS and FNYEAQ. This CDR3 spans 13 amino acids. In nucleotides, the CDR3 is TGTGCCAGCGCCATGCTAGCGTATGAGACCCAGTACTTC. This codes for CASAMLAYETQYF.

This clonotype was detected only a few times. The chain couples TRBV4-2 to TRBJ2-2, with TRBD2 matching 16 bases. The V gene end was trimmed by 5 bases and the J gene end by 3 bases; junction bases not matched to a gene: 9. There are 19 residues in the CDR3. The germline V gene has CDR1 LGHNA and CDR2 YNFKEQ. In nucleotides, the CDR3 is TGTGCCAGCAGCAACCCGGGACTAGCGGGAGGGGCCGACACCGGGGAGCTGTTTTTT. This sequence encodes CASSNPGLAGGADTGELFF.

This clonotype showed up many times. The chain links TRBV7-8 to TRBJ2-1; 9 bases fit TRBD2. Germline V gene lookup returns CDR1 SGHVS and CDR2 FQNEAQ. The CDR3 sequence is 14 residues long. Trimming at V came to 8 bases and at J to 3 bases, leaving 5 bases not matched to a gene. DNA of the CDR3: TGTGCCAGCTCCCTAGCGGGGTTCTACAATGAGCAGTTCTTC. Protein sequence: CASSLAGFYNEQFF.

The chain is built from TRBV28 and TRBJ1-2, with unresolved D. Trimming left V 2 bases short and J 1 base short, with 11 bases between. The CDR3 has 15 residues. Germline V gene lookup returns CDR1 MDHEN and CDR2 SYDVKM. In DNA, the CDR3 is TGTGCCAGCAGTTTAGGAGGGTTCGGTAACTATGGCTACACCTTC. The encoded protein is CASSLGGFGNYGYTF.

The genes are TRBV19 and TRBJ2-7; perhaps TRBD2 as D (5 bases). Germline V lookup: CDR1 LNHDA, CDR2 SQIVND (reference sequence). The CDR3 length is 13 residues. Trimming removed 5 bases from V and 6 bases from J, with 14 bases in between. CDR3 DNA sequence: TGTGCCAGTAGTGACCAACGAGGGCTCGAGCAGTACGTC. The encoded protein is CASSDQRGLEQYV.

This rearrangement joins TRBV6-1 to TRBJ2-1; 10 nucleotides agree with TRBD1. The ends lost 6 bases at V and 8 bases at J; junction bases unmatched: 10. The CDR3 length is 15 residues. Germline V CDR1 and CDR2: MNHNS, SASEGT. In DNA, the CDR3 is TGTGCCAGCAGAGACGACAGGGGGCATTTCGATGAGCAGTTCTTC. Protein product: CASRDDRGHFDEQFF.

The rearrangement links TRBV5-1 to TRBJ2-5; 8 nucleotides align to TRBD1. The CDR3 runs 15 residues. Germline V gene data show CDR1 as SGHRS and CDR2 as YFSETQ. V lost 2 bases to trimming and J lost 3 bases; unmatched junction nucleotides: 6. DNA of the CDR3: TGCGCCAGCAGCTTAATGGGACAGGTCAAAGAGACCCAGTACTTC. Protein sequence: CASSLMGQVKETQYF.

This clonotype was found a few times. The chain joins TRBV29-1 to TRBJ2-5; 8 nucleotides match TRBD2. Germline loops: CDR1 SQVTM, CDR2 ANQGSEA. CDR3 size: 14 residues. Trimming took 3 bases from V and 1 from J; bases not matched to a gene: 4. CDR3 sequence: CSVDTAGAQETQYF. The CDR3 nucleotides read TGCAGCGTTGATACAGCGGGGGCCCAAGAGACCCAGTACTTC. Complete variable domain (other parts from reference TRBV29-1 and TRBJ2-5): SAVISQKPSRDICQRGTSLTIQCQVDSQVTMMFWYRQQPGQSLTLIATANQGSEATYESGFVIDKFPISRPNLTFSTLTVSNMSPEDSSIYLCSVDTAGAQETQYFGPGTRLLVL.

Only a few counts were recorded for this clonotype. The chain employs TRBV5-1 and TRBJ2-7; 7 positions match TRBD1. V lost 0 bases, J lost 4 bases, and 16 bases stayed unmatched. Germline V gene lookup returns CDR1 SGHRS and CDR2 YFSETQ. CDR3 length: 18 residues. Written as DNA, the CDR3 is TGCGCCAGCAGCTTGGGCCGAACAAACCGGGACAGAGCATACGAGCAGTACTTC. Amino acid sequence: CASSLGRTNRDRAYEQYF.

The chain joins TRBV20-1 to TRBJ2-5, with D perhaps TRBD2 (6 bases). This CDR3 has 14 residues. Germline assignment: CDR1 DFQATT and CDR2 SNEGSKA (reference sequence). V shed 0 bases and J shed 7 bases, with 15 bases lying between them. The DNA for the CDR3 is TGCAGTGCTAGAGATGTGTATAAGGAGGGGACCCAGTACTTC. Protein: CSARDVYKEGTQYF.

Many counts were recorded for this clonotype. In DNA, the CDR3 is TGTGCCAGCAGTTTTCGAGGTAACAATGAGCAGTTCTTC. It yields the protein CASSFRGNNEQFF. V gene TRBV12-3 or TRBV12-4 combines with J gene TRBJ2-1; no firm D call. This CDR3 contains 13 residues. The V and J ends lost 3 bases and 5 bases respectively, with 8 bases between them.

The J gene is TRBJ2-7, the V gene TRBV29-1; tentative D call: TRBD2 (6 bases). CDR3 length: 14 residues. V shed 5 bases and J shed 3 bases, with 17 bases lying between them. CDR1 is SQVTM and CDR2 is ANQGSEA in the germline V gene. The CDR3 bases are TGCAGCGTTAGACTAGGGAGCCAATACTACGAGCAGTACTTC. Translated, it gives CSVRLGSQYYEQYF.

At least ten counts were recorded for this clonotype. This sequence joins TRBV15 and TRBJ2-1; 9 bases map to TRBD2. The trim removed 1 base at V and 4 bases at J, leaving 8 bases unmatched. From germline, CDR1 is LNHNV and CDR2 YYDKDF (reference sequence). The CDR3 spans 17 residues. CDR3 loop: CATSRASSSGVYNEQFF. DNA for the CDR3: TGTGCCACCAGCAGAGCCTCCTCTAGCGGGGTTTACAATGAGCAGTTCTTC.

V is TRBV6-5 and J is TRBJ1-2; TRBD1 agrees at 8 bases. CDR1 MNHEY and CDR2 SVGAGI come from the germline V gene. The CDR3 runs 15 residues. Unmatched junction bases numbered 5, after V lost 2 bases and J lost 3 bases. CDR3 residues: CASSYLAGGDYGYTF. Here the CDR3 DNA reads TGTGCCAGCAGTTACCTGGCAGGGGGCGACTATGGCTACACCTTC.

This clonotype was seen only a few times. The CDR3 DNA sequence: TGTGCCAGCAGCTCCGTTGACAGCGGGGGGCGGGAGACCCAGTACTTC. This encodes CASSSVDSGGRETQYF. V is TRBV6-2 or TRBV6-3 and J is TRBJ2-5; 9 bases map to TRBD2. The CDR3 runs to 16 residues. Germline lookup yields CDR1 MNHEY and CDR2 SVGEGT. With 6 bases clipped from V and 5 bases from J, the junction kept 13 bases outside the gene matches.

In its sample, this clonotype was seen a few times. The chain uses TRBV14 and TRBJ2-1; 9 bases are a match to TRBD2. This CDR3 contains 19 residues. The germline gives CDR1 SGHDN, CDR2 FVKESK. After removal of 0 bases from V and 0 bases from J, the junction contained 9 bases not matched to a gene. This chain's CDR3 is CASSQEGLAGRPSYNEQFF. DNA of the CDR3: TGTGCCAGCAGCCAAGAAGGCCTAGCGGGGCGCCCCTCCTACAATGAGCAGTTCTTC.

The chain links TRBV20-1 to TRBJ2-7; D assignment may be TRBD1 or TRBD2 (5 bases each). Germline assignment: CDR1 DFQATT and CDR2 SNEGSKA (reference sequence). V was pared by 8 bases and J by 7 bases, with 27 bases between. The CDR3 is 15 amino acids. The CDR3 DNA is TGCAGTCCCATCACCGGGAAGGGGACGCGGTGTGAGCAGTACTTC. Residues: CSPITGKGTRCEQYF.